This is a list of T cell receptor beta chains from one sample in a study of chemoradiotherapy in HPV16-positive cancers. Clones were read by immunoSEQ multiplex PCR, and TCRdb kept only the in-frame ones, dropping some. The data contain almost 15,000 clones, 88% of them seen just once; the ten biggest clones take up approximately 3.5%. Material: blood, obtained from a patient who underwent chemoradiotherapy. Receptor source: a human donor with HPV-associated anogenital cancer. Each CDR3 is given with its conserved first and last residue. Fields, in order: D gene, CDR3 length, V gene, clone size, J gene, CDR3 DNA, CDR3 protein. A D gene is named only where the DNA matches it firmly. Clone size is not always given. Where it is, it says once, few, many or a class for expanded clones.

NA	14	TRBV5-8	NA	TRBJ2-7	TGTGCCAGCAGGTTTGGAATTAGTTCCTACGAGCAGTACTTC	CASRFGISSYEQYF
TRBD1	16	TRBV6-6	NA	TRBJ1-2	TGTGCCAGCAGTTACGAAACCGGGACAGGGGGTAGTGGCTACACCTTC	CASSYETGTGGSGYTF
TRBD2	15	TRBV11-2	NA	TRBJ2-7	TGTGCCAGCAGCCCGCGGACTAGCGTCTCCTACGAGCAGTACTTC	CASSPRTSVSYEQYF
NA	13	TRBV19	NA	TRBJ2-2	TGTGCCAGTAGTAACGCGGGCACCGGGGAGCTGTTTTTT	CASSNAGTGELFF
TRBD2	15	TRBV2	NA	TRBJ2-5	TGTGCCAGCAGTGAGGGCGGACTAGCTTTGGAGACCCAGTACTTC	CASSEGGLALETQYF
NA	13	TRBV28	NA	TRBJ1-1	TGTGCCAGCAGTTTGGGGTTTCCCACTGAAGCTTTCTTT	CASSLGFPTEAFF
NA	13	TRBV30	NA	TRBJ1-1	TGTGCCTGGAGTGCAGACAGAAACACTGAAGCTTTCTTT	CAWSADRNTEAFF
NA	16	TRBV21-1	NA	TRBJ1-4	TGTGCCAGCAGCCCGCGATTTACCCAGCACGGCGAAAAACTGTTTTTT	CASSPRFTQHGEKLFF
TRBD1	14	TRBV4-1	NA	TRBJ2-7	TGCGCCAGCAGCCAAGGGACAGGGTGGTACGAGCAGTACTTC	CASSQGTGWYEQYF
NA	13	TRBV7-2	few	TRBJ1-1	TGTGCCAGCAGCTTAACCTCGAACACTGAAGCTTTCTTT	CASSLTSNTEAFF
TRBD1	15	TRBV28	NA	TRBJ1-1	TGTGCCAGCAGTTCCCCTCAGGGGGCGAACACTGAAGCTTTCTTT	CASSSPQGANTEAFF
NA	12	TRBV28	NA	TRBJ1-1	TGTGCCAGCAGTTCGGGGTCCACTGAAGCTTTCTTT	CASSSGSTEAFF
TRBD2	15	TRBV4-2	NA	TRBJ2-3	TGTGCCAGCAGCCTAGCGGGGGCACTCGAAGATACGCAGTATTTT	CASSLAGALEDTQYF
NA	16	TRBV28	NA	TRBJ2-7	TGTGCCAGCAGTTTCTATACGAGGGGGTTAGCCTACGAGCAGTACTTC	CASSFYTRGLAYEQYF
NA	16	TRBV28	NA	TRBJ1-4	TGTGCCAGCAGTTTATGCGGGCAGTCGGCTAATGAAAAACTGTTTTTT	CASSLCGQSANEKLFF
NA	14	TRBV19	NA	TRBJ2-3	TGTGCCAGTACCTTTGGCAGCAGCACAGATACGCAGTATTTT	CASTFGSSTDTQYF
TRBD2	17	TRBV14	NA	TRBJ2-7	TGTGCCAGCAGCCAAGGCTTTTGGCGCGGGAGGGCCCACGAGCAGTACTTC	CASSQGFWRGRAHEQYF
NA	14	TRBV14	once	TRBJ2-7	TGTGCCAGCAGCCAAGTGGGCATCACCTACGAGCAGTACTTC	CASSQVGITYEQYF
TRBD1	14	TRBV9	NA	TRBJ1-1	TGTGCCAGCAGCGCACAGGGGGCAAAGACTGAAGCTTTCTTT	CASSAQGAKTEAFF
TRBD2	17	TRBV18	NA	TRBJ2-2	TGTGCCAGCTCACCATTTACTGGAGCGGGAAACCCCGGGGAGCTGTTTTTT	CASSPFTGAGNPGELFF
NA	14	TRBV10-3	NA	TRBJ1-3	TGTGCCATCAGTGGGGCAGGGAGAGGAAACACCATATATTTT	CAISGAGRGNTIYF
NA	16	TRBV15	once	TRBJ2-1	TGTGCCACCAGCAGAGATTTGGGGGTAGGCTACAATGAGCAGTTCTTC	CATSRDLGVGYNEQFF
NA	14	TRBV9	NA	TRBJ2-7	TGTGCCAGCAGCGTAGGGCTGGGTTCCTACGAGCAGTACTTC	CASSVGLGSYEQYF
NA	15	TRBV18	NA	TRBJ2-3	TGTGCCAGCTCACCGGGTGGCAGCAACACAGATACGCAGTATTTT	CASSPGGSNTDTQYF
TRBD1	15	TRBV28	NA	TRBJ1-3	TGTGCCAGCAGTCCCGGACAGGGGGTATTGGACACCATATATTTT	CASSPGQGVLDTIYF
TRBD1	15	TRBV19	NA	TRBJ1-4	TGTGCCAGTAGTGCTACAGGGGCAACTAATGAAAAACTGTTTTTT	CASSATGATNEKLFF
NA	14	TRBV7-3	NA	TRBJ2-5	TGTGCCAGCAGCCGCACCCGGTGGGGAGAGACCCAGTACTTC	CASSRTRWGETQYF
TRBD1	14	TRBV15	NA	TRBJ1-1	TGTGCCACCAGCAGCCACAGGGGGCGTGAAGAAGCTTTCTTT	CATSSHRGREEAFF
TRBD1	14	TRBV28	NA	TRBJ2-7	TGTGCCAGCAGAATGACAGGGACCCCCTACGAGCAGTACTTC	CASRMTGTPYEQYF
TRBD1	14	TRBV6-5	once	TRBJ1-1	TGTGCCAGCTCCGGCAGGGGGCTGTACACTGAAGCTTTCTTT	CASSGRGLYTEAFF
TRBD1	13	TRBV5-5	NA	TRBJ1-2	TGTGCCAGCAGCTCGACAGGGCTTGTTGGCTACACCTTC	CASSSTGLVGYTF